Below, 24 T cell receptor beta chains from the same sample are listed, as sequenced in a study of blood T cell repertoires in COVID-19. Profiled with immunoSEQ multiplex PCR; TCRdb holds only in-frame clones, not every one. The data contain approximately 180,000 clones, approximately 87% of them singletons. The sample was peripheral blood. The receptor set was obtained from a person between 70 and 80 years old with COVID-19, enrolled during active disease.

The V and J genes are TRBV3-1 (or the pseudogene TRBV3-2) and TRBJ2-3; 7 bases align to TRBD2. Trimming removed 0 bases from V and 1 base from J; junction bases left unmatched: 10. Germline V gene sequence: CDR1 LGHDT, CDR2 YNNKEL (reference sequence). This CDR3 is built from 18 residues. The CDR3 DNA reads TGTGCCAGCAGCCAAGATCTGGGACGGGGGGAGGGCACAGATACGCAGTATTTT. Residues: CASSQDLGRGEGTDTQYF.

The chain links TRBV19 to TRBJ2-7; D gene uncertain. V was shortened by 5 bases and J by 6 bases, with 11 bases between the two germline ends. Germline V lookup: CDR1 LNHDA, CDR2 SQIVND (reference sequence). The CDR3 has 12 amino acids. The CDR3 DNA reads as TGTGCCAGTAGTCCCCTTCCCGGCGAGCAGTACTTC. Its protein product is CASSPLPGEQYF.

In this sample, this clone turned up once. The CDR3 is CATSGNYGRGAGNTIYF. CDR3 sequence (DNA): TGTGCCACCAGCGGAAACTACGGTCGGGGGGCTGGAAACACCATATATTTT. This chain joins TRBV15 and TRBJ1-3; D might be TRBD1 (5 bases). Trimming removed 5 bases from V and 2 bases from J, with 19 bases in between. This CDR3 spans 17 amino acids. Germline-derived CDR1 and CDR2 are LNHNV and YYDKDF (reference sequence).

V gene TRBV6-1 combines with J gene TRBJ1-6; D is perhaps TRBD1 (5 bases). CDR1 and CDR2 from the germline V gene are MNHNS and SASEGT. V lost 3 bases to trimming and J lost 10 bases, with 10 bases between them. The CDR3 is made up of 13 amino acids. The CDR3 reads CASSDRVISPLHF. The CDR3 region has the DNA TGTGCCAGCAGTGACAGGGTGATATCACCCCTCCACTTT.

CDR3 DNA sequence: TGCGCCAGCGTTGACACCCGCTCCTACAATGAGCAGTTCTTC. This encodes CASVDTRSYNEQFF. The chain joins TRBV5-1 to TRBJ2-1; D is uncertain. The germline V gene has CDR1 SGHRS and CDR2 YFSETQ. V lost 7 bases, J lost 0 bases, and 11 bases lay in between. The CDR3 loop spans 14 amino acids.

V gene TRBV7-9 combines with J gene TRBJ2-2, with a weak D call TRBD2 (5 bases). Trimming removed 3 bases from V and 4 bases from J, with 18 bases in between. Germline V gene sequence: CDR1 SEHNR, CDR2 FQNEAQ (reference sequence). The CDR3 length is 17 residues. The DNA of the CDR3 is TGTGCCAGCAGCTTTCCTAGTTCGAAAGAGGGCACCGGGGAGCTGTTTTTT. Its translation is CASSFPSSKEGTGELFF.

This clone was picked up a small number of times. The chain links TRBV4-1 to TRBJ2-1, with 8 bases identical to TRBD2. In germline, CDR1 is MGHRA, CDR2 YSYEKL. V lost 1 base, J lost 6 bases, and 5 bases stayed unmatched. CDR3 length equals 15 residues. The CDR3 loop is CASSQVGLAGNEQFF. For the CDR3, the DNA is TGCGCCAGCAGCCAAGTTGGTCTAGCGGGCAATGAGCAGTTCTTC.

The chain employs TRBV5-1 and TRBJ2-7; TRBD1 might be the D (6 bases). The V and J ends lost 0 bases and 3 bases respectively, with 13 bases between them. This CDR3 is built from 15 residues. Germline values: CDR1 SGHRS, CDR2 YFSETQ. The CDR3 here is CASSLVPGDIYEQYF. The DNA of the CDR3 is TGCGCCAGCAGCTTGGTGCCAGGGGATATCTACGAGCAGTACTTC.

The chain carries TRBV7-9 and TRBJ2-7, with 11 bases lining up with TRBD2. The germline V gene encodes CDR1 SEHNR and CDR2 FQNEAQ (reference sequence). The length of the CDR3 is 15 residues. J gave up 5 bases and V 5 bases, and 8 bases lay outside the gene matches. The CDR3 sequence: CASSQTSGGLDEQYF. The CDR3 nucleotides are TGTGCCAGCAGCCAAACTAGCGGGGGTCTTGACGAGCAGTACTTC. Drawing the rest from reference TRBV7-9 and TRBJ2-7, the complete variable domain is DTGVSQNPRHKITKRGQNVTFRCDPISEHNRLYWYRQTLGQGPEFLTYFQNEAQLEKSRLLSDRFSAERPKGSFSTLEIQRTEQGDSAMYLCASSQTSGGLDEQYFGPGTRLTVT.

The CDR3 is CASSPGLAGEQFF. The CDR3 region has the DNA TGTGCCAGCAGTCCGGGACTAGCGGGCGAGCAGTTCTTC. The V call is TRBV6-5, the J call TRBJ2-1; TRBD2 matches 12 bases. Germline CDR1 reads MNHEY; CDR2 reads SVGAGI. This CDR3 contains 13 residues. The V segment lost 5 bases and the J segment 10 bases; nucleotides outside the gene matches: 3.

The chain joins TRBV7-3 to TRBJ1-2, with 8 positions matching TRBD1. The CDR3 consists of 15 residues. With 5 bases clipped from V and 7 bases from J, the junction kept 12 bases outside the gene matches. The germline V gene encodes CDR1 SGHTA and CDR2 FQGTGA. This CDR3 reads CASSASLDRVSGYTF. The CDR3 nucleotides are TGTGCCAGCAGCGCATCTCTGGACAGGGTGTCTGGCTACACCTTC. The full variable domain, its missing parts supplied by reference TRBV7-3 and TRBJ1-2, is GAGVSQTPSNKVTEKGKYVELRCDPISGHTALYWYRQSLGQGPEFLIYFQGTGAADDSGLPNDRFFAVRPEGSVSTLKIQRTERGDSAVYLCASSASLDRVSGYTFGSGTRLTVV.

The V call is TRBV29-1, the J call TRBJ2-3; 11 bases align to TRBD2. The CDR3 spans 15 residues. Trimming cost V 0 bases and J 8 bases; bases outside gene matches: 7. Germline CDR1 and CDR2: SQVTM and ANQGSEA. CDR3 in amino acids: CSVEDATSGSGTQYF. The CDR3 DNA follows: TGCAGCGTTGAAGATGCCACTAGCGGGAGCGGTACGCAGTATTTT.

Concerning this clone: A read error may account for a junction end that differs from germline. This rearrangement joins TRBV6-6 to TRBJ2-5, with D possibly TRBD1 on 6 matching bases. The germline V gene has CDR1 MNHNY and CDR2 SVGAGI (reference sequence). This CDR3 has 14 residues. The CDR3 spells CASSYDLGQGTQYF. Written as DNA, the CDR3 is TGTGCCAGCAGTTACGATTTGGGACAAGGGACCCAGTACTTC.

CDR3 in amino acids: CAWSRGQHYGYTF. The CDR3 region has the DNA TGTGCCTGGAGCAGAGGACAACACTATGGCTACACCTTC. The chain links TRBV30 to TRBJ1-2, with TRBD1 as a possible D gene (5 bases). Germline loops: CDR1 GTSNPN, CDR2 SVGIG (reference sequence). The V and J ends lost 3 bases and 3 bases respectively, with 11 bases between them. The CDR3 has 13 residues.

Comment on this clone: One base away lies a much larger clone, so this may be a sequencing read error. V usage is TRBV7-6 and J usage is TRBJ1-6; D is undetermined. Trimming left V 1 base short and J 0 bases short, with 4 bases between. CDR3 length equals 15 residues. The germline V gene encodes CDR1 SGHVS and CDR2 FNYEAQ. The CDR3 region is CASSLGSSYNSPLHF. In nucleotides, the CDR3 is TGTGCCAGCAGCTTAGGGAGCTCCTATAATTCACCCCTCCACTTT.

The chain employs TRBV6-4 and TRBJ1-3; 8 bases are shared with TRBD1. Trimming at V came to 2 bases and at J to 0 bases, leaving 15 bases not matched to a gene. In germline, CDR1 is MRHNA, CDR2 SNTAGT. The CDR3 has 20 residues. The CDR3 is CASSDSRTGQLFSSGNTIYF. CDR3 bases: TGTGCCAGCAGTGACAGCAGGACAGGGCAACTATTTAGCTCTGGAAACACCATATATTTT.

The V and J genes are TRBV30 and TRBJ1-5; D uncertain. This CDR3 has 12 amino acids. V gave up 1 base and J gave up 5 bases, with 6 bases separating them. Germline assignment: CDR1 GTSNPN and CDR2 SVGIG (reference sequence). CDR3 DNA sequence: TGTGCCTGGAGTGACCGGGATCAGCCCCAGCATTTT. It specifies CAWSDRDQPQHF.

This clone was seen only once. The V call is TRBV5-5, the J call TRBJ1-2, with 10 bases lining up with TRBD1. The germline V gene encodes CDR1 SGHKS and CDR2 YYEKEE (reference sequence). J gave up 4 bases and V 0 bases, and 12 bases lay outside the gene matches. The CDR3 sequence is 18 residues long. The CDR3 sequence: CASSLATGRDRGFYGYTF. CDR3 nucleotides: TGTGCCAGCAGCTTGGCCACGGGCCGGGACAGGGGTTTCTATGGCTACACCTTC.

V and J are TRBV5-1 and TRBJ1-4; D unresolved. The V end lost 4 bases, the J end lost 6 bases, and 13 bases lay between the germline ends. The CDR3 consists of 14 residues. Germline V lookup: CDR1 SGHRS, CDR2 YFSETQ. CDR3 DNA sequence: TGCGCCAGCAGCAAAGGTCAGCGCGATGAAAAACTGTTTTTT. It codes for CASSKGQRDEKLFF.

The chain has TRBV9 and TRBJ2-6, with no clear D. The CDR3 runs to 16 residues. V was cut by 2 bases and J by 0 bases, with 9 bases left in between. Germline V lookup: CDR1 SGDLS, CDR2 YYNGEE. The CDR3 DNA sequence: TGTGCCAGCAGCGTTGGGCCCCCCTCTGGGGCCAACGTCCTGACTTTC. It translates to CASSVGPPSGANVLTF.

The CDR3 DNA reads as TGTGCCAGTAGTATCGGGAGTAATAATTCACCCCTCCACTTT. Its protein product is CASSIGSNNSPLHF. V and J are TRBV19 and TRBJ1-6; D is unresolved. V lost 3 bases, J lost 5 bases, and 8 bases lay in between. This CDR3 region has 14 residues. Germline values: CDR1 LNHDA, CDR2 SQIVND (reference sequence).

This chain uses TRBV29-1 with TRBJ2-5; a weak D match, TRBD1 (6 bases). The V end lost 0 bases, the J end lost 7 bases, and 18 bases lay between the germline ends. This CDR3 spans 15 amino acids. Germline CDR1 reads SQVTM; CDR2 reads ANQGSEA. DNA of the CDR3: TGCAGCGTTGAAGATCCTCATCACAGGGACGGGACCCAGTACTTC. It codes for CSVEDPHHRDGTQYF.

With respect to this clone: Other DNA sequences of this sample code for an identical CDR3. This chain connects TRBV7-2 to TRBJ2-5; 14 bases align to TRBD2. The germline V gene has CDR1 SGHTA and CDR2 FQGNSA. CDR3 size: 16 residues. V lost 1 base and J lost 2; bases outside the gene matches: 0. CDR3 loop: CASSLGLAGGQETQYF. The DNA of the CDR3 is TGTGCCAGCAGCTTAGGACTAGCGGGGGGGCAAGAGACCCAGTACTTC.

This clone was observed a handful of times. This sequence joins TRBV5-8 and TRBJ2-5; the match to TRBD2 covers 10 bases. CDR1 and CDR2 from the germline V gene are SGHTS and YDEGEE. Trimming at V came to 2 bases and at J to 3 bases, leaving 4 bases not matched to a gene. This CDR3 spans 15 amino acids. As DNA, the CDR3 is TGTGCCAGCAGCTTTCTACTAGCGGGAAAAGAGACCCAGTACTTC. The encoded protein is CASSFLLAGKETQYF.